The 23 T cell receptor beta chains below come from one sample, sequenced in a study of cytomegalovirus exposure and HLA in healthy donors. The study ran its PCR with 60 Vbeta and 13 Jbeta primers. Clones were sequenced by immunoSEQ multiplex PCR, and TCRdb holds only the in-frame ones, with some missing. The data contain some 150,000 clones, roughly 80% of them seen just once; the ten biggest clones take up less than 15%. The specimen sequenced was PBMCs. These receptors all come from a woman between 45 and 65 years old in good health and CMV-seronegative.

The chain is built from TRBV11-3 and TRBJ2-7; 10 bases fit TRBD1. Germline CDR1 and CDR2: SGHNT and YENEEA. The CDR3 runs 16 residues. The V gene end was trimmed by 0 bases and the J gene end by 1 base; junction bases not matched to a gene: 3. CDR3 coding DNA: TGTGCCAGCAGCTTAGACTGGGACAGGGGTTCCTACGAGCAGTACTTC. Translation: CASSLDWDRGSYEQYF.

The chain is built from TRBV19 and TRBJ1-5; 12 nucleotides align to TRBD1. Trimming at V came to 6 bases and at J to 2 bases, leaving 8 bases not matched to a gene. Germline V gives CDR1 LNHDA, CDR2 SQIVND (reference sequence). The CDR3 sequence is 17 residues long. The CDR3 reads CASSEGTGGWGNQPQHF. The CDR3, as DNA: TGTGCCAGTAGCGAAGGGACAGGGGGCTGGGGCAATCAGCCCCAGCATTTT.

The chain employs TRBV7-9 and TRBJ1-4; no definite D call. From germline, CDR1 is SEHNR and CDR2 FQNEAQ (reference sequence). V was shortened by 3 bases and J by 8 bases, with 13 bases between the two germline ends. The CDR3 is 14 amino acids. The CDR3 DNA reads TGTGCCAGCAGCTTGCGGGATGAGTGGGAAAAACTGTTTTTT. It translates to CASSLRDEWEKLFF.

The gene calls are TRBV4-3 and TRBJ1-2, with D possibly matching TRBD1 (6 bases). The V gene's germline CDR1 is LGHNA and CDR2 YSLEER. Trimming cost V 0 bases and J 5 bases, with 19 bases left between them. The CDR3 length is 17 residues. The DNA of the CDR3 is TGCGCCAGCAGCCAAGATTCTGGGGCGGGGGCGACATATGGCTACACCTTC. It translates to CASSQDSGAGATYGYTF.

The chain is built from TRBV29-1 and TRBJ2-3; 7 bases align to TRBD2. This CDR3 has 13 amino acids. After removal of 7 bases from V and 6 bases from J, the junction contained 10 bases not matched to a gene. Germline assignment: CDR1 SQVTM and CDR2 ANQGSEA. The CDR3 region has the DNA TGCAGCGGATCGGGACTCGGGAGGGATACGCAGTATTTT. This translates into CSGSGLGRDTQYF.

The chain recombines TRBV19 with TRBJ1-2; D call uncertain. V was trimmed by 3 bases and J by 0 bases, leaving 8 bases between them. This CDR3 comprises 14 residues. From germline, CDR1 is LNHDA and CDR2 SQIVND (reference sequence). This CDR3 reads CASSITRSNYGYTF. In DNA, the CDR3 is TGTGCCAGTAGTATTACGCGTTCTAACTATGGCTACACCTTC.

The count of this clone is one. The V call is TRBV7-6, the J call TRBJ1-1; 7 bases are shared with TRBD1. V shed 1 base and J 0 bases; nucleotides not matched to a gene: 2. Germline V lookup: CDR1 SGHVS, CDR2 FNYEAQ. This CDR3 contains 15 residues. CDR3 region: CASSLGTGLNTEAFF. CDR3 sequence (DNA): TGTGCCAGCAGCTTAGGGACAGGATTGAACACTGAAGCTTTCTTT.

On this clone itself: Mismatch with germline at one junction end may stem from a read error. The chain is built from TRBV7-9 and TRBJ1-1, with D uncertain. Germline V gene lookup returns CDR1 SEHNR and CDR2 FQNEAQ (reference sequence). This CDR3 region has 13 residues. CDR3 amino acids: CSSRSGLGTEAFF. The CDR3 nucleotides are TGTTCCAGCAGATCGGGTCTAGGAACTGAAGCTTTCTTT. Combining the CDR3 with reference TRBV7-9 and TRBJ1-1 gives the whole variable domain DTGVSQNPRHKITKRGQNVTFRCDPISEHNRLYWYRQTLGQGPEFLTYFQNEAQLEKSRLLSDRFSAERPKGSFSTLEIQRTEQGDSAMYLCSSRSGLGTEAFFGQGTRLTVV.

V is TRBV28 and J is TRBJ2-3; TRBD2 might be the D (6 bases). The CDR3 is 15 amino acids. Trimming removed 5 bases at V and 0 bases at J, with 12 bases between. Germline V lookup: CDR1 MDHEN, CDR2 SYDVKM. The chain's CDR3 is CASSLGTESTDTQYF. Written as DNA, the CDR3 is TGTGCCAGCAGTCTCGGGACTGAGAGCACAGATACGCAGTATTTT.

The chain combines TRBV5-1 with TRBJ2-5; TRBD2 might be the D (5 bases). V lost 4 bases, J lost 1 base, and 14 bases lay in between. Looked up from germline, CDR1 is SGHRS and CDR2 is YFSETQ. CDR3 length equals 15 residues. In DNA form, the CDR3 reads TGCGCCAGCAGCACGATGGGAGAGCCCCAAGAGACCCAGTACTTC. Translated, it gives CASSTMGEPQETQYF. The complete variable domain, with remaining parts taken from reference TRBV5-1 and TRBJ2-5, reads KAGVTQTPRYLIKTRGQQVTLSCSPISGHRSVSWYQQTPGQGLQFLFEYFSETQRNKGNFPGRFSGRQFSNSRSEMNVSTLELGDSALYLCASSTMGEPQETQYFGPGTRLLVL.

The chain joins TRBV28 to TRBJ1-5; 8 nucleotides align to TRBD1. V was clipped by 7 bases and J by 7 bases; unmatched bases: 12. Germline CDR1 and CDR2: MDHEN and SYDVKM. CDR3 length: 15 amino acids. The CDR3 is CASTQGGVLEQPQHF. CDR3 coding DNA: TGTGCCAGCACACAGGGGGGGGTTTTGGAACAGCCCCAGCATTTT.

This clone was found a few times. This chain uses TRBV6-1 with TRBJ1-2; TRBD1 agrees at 8 bases. The CDR3 has 13 amino acids. Germline-derived CDR1 and CDR2 are MNHNS and SASEGT. J gave up 4 bases and V 4 bases, and 2 bases lay outside the gene matches. The CDR3 loop is CASSGTGGYGYTF. CDR3 nucleotides: TGTGCCAGCAGTGGAACAGGGGGCTATGGCTACACCTTC.

The chain couples TRBV4-2 to TRBJ1-6, with TRBD1 matching 7 bases. The J segment lost 1 base and the V segment lost 0 bases, leaving 9 bases of the junction unmatched. This CDR3 contains 19 residues. Germline V CDR1 and CDR2: LGHNA, YNFKEQ. The CDR3: CASSQDQQGSGSYNSPLHF. Here the CDR3 DNA reads TGTGCCAGCAGCCAAGATCAACAGGGGTCAGGATCCTATAATTCACCCCTCCACTTT.

J is TRBJ2-7 and V is TRBV7-2; 10 positions agree with TRBD1. V gave up 5 bases and J gave up 3 bases; unmatched junction bases: 7. Germline CDR1 and CDR2: SGHTA and FQGNSA. This CDR3 has 15 amino acids. The CDR3 DNA reads TGTGCCAGCAGCGTGGGACAGGGGTCCGTCTACGAGCAGTACTTC. Translating gives CASSVGQGSVYEQYF.

The chain joins TRBV29-1 to TRBJ1-1, with D possibly TRBD1 on 6 matching bases. Germline assignment: CDR1 SQVTM and CDR2 ANQGSEA. There are 15 residues in the CDR3. V lost 2 bases, J lost 1 base, and 14 bases lay in between. CDR3 coding DNA: TGCAGCGTTGAAAGAGTGGGGGGGCAGAACACTGAAGCTTTCTTT. Protein product: CSVERVGGQNTEAFF.

The chain carries TRBV7-9 and TRBJ1-1; 9 nucleotides match TRBD1. The germline V gene has CDR1 SEHNR and CDR2 FQNEAQ (reference sequence). The CDR3 is 14 amino acids. V was pared by 5 bases and J by 1 base, with 2 bases of the junction left unmatched. This chain's CDR3 is CASSRGQGNTEAFF. The CDR3 region has the DNA TGTGCCAGCAGCAGGGGACAGGGGAACACTGAAGCTTTCTTT. Drawing the rest from reference TRBV7-9 and TRBJ1-1, the complete variable domain is DTGVSQNPRHKITKRGQNVTFRCDPISEHNRLYWYRQTLGQGPEFLTYFQNEAQLEKSRLLSDRFSAERPKGSFSTLEIQRTEQGDSAMYLCASSRGQGNTEAFFGQGTRLTVV.

The J gene is TRBJ2-7, the V gene TRBV7-2; tentatively, D is TRBD2 (7 bases). The CDR3 consists of 13 residues. V was trimmed by 4 bases and J by 7 bases, leaving 14 bases between them. The germline V gene encodes CDR1 SGHTA and CDR2 FQGNSA. The CDR3 region has the DNA TGTGCCAGCAGCTCGGTGGGAGGGGGTGAGCAGTACTTC. As protein: CASSSVGGGEQYF.

This clone was recorded a few times. The genes are TRBV7-3 and TRBJ2-3; D unclear. Germline V lookup: CDR1 SGHTA, CDR2 FQGTGA. Trimming took off 0 bases at V and 4 bases at J, with 8 bases between the two ends. The CDR3 runs 14 residues. The CDR3 DNA reads TGTGCCAGCAGCTTAACACTTTCCTCAGATACGCAGTATTTT. Protein: CASSLTLSSDTQYF. Full variable domain (missing parts from reference TRBV7-3 and TRBJ2-3): GAGVSQTPSNKVTEKGKYVELRCDPISGHTALYWYRQSLGQGPEFLIYFQGTGAADDSGLPNDRFFAVRPEGSVSTLKIQRTERGDSAVYLCASSLTLSSDTQYFGPGTRLTVL.

This chain links TRBV6-1 with TRBJ2-5, with D perhaps matching TRBD1 (6 bases). Germline V gene data show CDR1 as MNHNS and CDR2 as SASEGT. The CDR3 contains 14 residues. V lost 4 bases and J 1 base, leaving 10 bases between the germline ends. Here the CDR3 reads CASSGRTAQETQYF. CDR3 DNA: TGTGCCAGCAGTGGGAGGACAGCCCAAGAGACCCAGTACTTC.

This clone was counted once. The V and J genes are TRBV30 and TRBJ1-4; no clear D. The length of the CDR3 is 13 residues. Trimming took 2 bases from V and 8 from J, leaving 12 bases between them. CDR1 and CDR2 (germline): GTSNPN, SVGIG (reference sequence). This chain's CDR3 is CAWSTGYGEKLFF. DNA of the CDR3: TGTGCCTGGAGTACGGGGTATGGCGAAAAACTGTTTTTT.

The chain employs TRBV6-1 and TRBJ1-5; D is perhaps TRBD1 (5 bases). Per the germline V gene, CDR1 is MNHNS and CDR2 is SASEGT. The CDR3 consists of 15 residues. V shed 2 bases and J shed 4 bases, with 12 bases lying between them. The CDR3 protein is CASSERQRRNQPQHF. CDR3 bases: TGTGCCAGCAGTGAAAGACAGCGTCGAAATCAGCCCCAGCATTTT.

The chain recombines TRBV5-1 with TRBJ2-7; 9 bases line up with TRBD1. The germline CDR1 and CDR2 sequences are SGHRS and YFSETQ. The CDR3 is made up of 13 amino acids. J was trimmed by 1 base and V by 8 bases; bases with no gene match: 4. This CDR3 is CASQGTGSYEQYF. DNA for the CDR3: TGCGCCAGTCAAGGGACAGGGTCCTACGAGCAGTACTTC.

The chain combines TRBV7-2 with TRBJ1-2; TRBD1 agrees at 10 bases. J was trimmed by 4 bases and V by 7 bases; bases with no gene match: 6. Germline V CDR1 and CDR2: SGHTA, FQGNSA. This CDR3 has 14 residues. CDR3 loop: CASNDRGRGYGYTF. The CDR3, as DNA: TGTGCCAGCAACGACAGGGGGCGGGGCTATGGCTACACCTTC.